This TCR beta chain was identified during a study of blood T cell repertoires in COVID-19. For the study at large: T cells, B-cell-depleted T cells, or PBMCs supplied cDNA or gDNA.

This clone came up many times. Study processing details: Estimation of nucleated cell counts relied on the amplification of reference gene primers. Libraries were prepared by immunoSEQ multiplex PCR; TCRdb keeps only in-frame clonotypes and omits some of them. D and trimming come from the DNA, and the V and J calls and clone size come from that table. Among about 140,000 clones listed, about 89% were seen once. The CDR3 has 12 residues. Germline V CDR1 and CDR2: SGHRS, YFSETQ. Between the trimmed V and J ends, which lost 6 bases and 3 bases, there was a span of 10 bases. Material: peripheral blood. The V call is TRBV5-1, the J call TRBJ2-7, with D possibly TRBD2 on 5 matching bases. The sequence derives from a man aged 55 to 69 with active or convalescent COVID-19. The CDR3 DNA reads TGCGCCAGCAACGGACTTTTCTACGAGCAGTACTTC. Residues: CASNGLFYEQYF. Full variable domain (outside the CDR3, taken from reference TRBV5-1 and TRBJ2-7): KAGVTQTPRYLIKTRGQQVTLSCSPISGHRSVSWYQQTPGQGLQFLFEYFSETQRNKGNFPGRFSGRQFSNSRSEMNVSTLELGDSALYLCASNGLFYEQYFGPGTRLTVT.